This entry concerns a single T cell receptor beta chain. This record comes from a study of brain T cells in children with intractable seizures. J lost 10 bases, V lost 5 bases, and 10 bases had no gene match. Germline CDR1 is SGHVS and CDR2 is FQNEAQ. This CDR3 has 14 amino acids. The protocol was immunoSEQ multiplex PCR, while the TCRdb copy is restricted to in-frame clones and leaves out a portion. The table has fewer than 150,000 clones, under 95% seen once. The source of this sequence is a boy under three years old with hemimegalencephaly and intractable seizures. This chain uses TRBV7-8 with TRBJ2-1; 8 bases are a match to TRBD2. Sequenced material: peripheral blood, taken at surgery. The CDR3 DNA reads TGTGCCAGCAGCCGGACTAGCAGCCATTTCGAGCAGTTCTTC. Translated, it gives CASSRTSSHFEQFF. Variable domain in full (rest from reference TRBV7-8 and TRBJ2-1): GAGVSQSPRYKVAKRGQDVALRCDPISGHVSLFWYQQALGQGPEFLTYFQNEAQLDKSGLPSDRFFAERPEGSVSTLKIQRTQQEDSAVYLCASSRTSSHFEQFFGPGTRLTVL.